The 14 T cell receptor beta chains listed next were all sequenced from one sample in a study of identical twins. Each CDR3 protein is one row after TCRdb ran MiXCR on the 5' RACE reads. The sample holds about 690,000 distinct CDR3 sequences, less than 25% seen once. The data were also submitted as part of a second study, on T cells expressing NK-cell markers.

The sample consisted of PBMCs. These receptors were taken from a woman aged 18 to 35 in good health.

This clonotype was counted only a few times. This chain's CDR3 is CASSPSWMDEQFF. CDR3 nucleotides: TGTGCCAGCAGCCCATCCTGGATGGATGAGCAGTTCTTC. This chain uses TRBV7-3 with TRBJ2-1; D unresolved. The length of the CDR3 is 13 residues. Between the trimmed V and J ends, which lost 5 bases and 8 bases, there was a span of 13 bases. Per the germline V gene, CDR1 is SGHTA and CDR2 is FQGTGA.

This clonotype was detected only a few times. The rearrangement uses TRBV5-4 and TRBJ2-5; D tentatively fits TRBD1 or TRBD2 (5 bases each). The CDR3 spans 14 residues. Trimming removed 1 base from V and 4 bases from J, with 11 bases in between. Per germline, CDR1 SGHNT and CDR2 YYREEE (reference sequence). CDR3 sequence (DNA): TGTGCCAGCAGCTTGAGGGGCCGGGGAGAGACCCAGTACTTC. This translates into CASSLRGRGETQYF.

The sample holds a few counts of this clonotype. The chain recombines TRBV10-2 with TRBJ2-1, with D unclear. CDR1 WSHSY and CDR2 SAAADI come from the germline V gene. This CDR3 region has 15 residues. Trimming shortened V by 4 bases and J by 3 bases, and 13 bases separated the two germline ends. CDR3 amino acids: CASSVNQASYNEQFF. The CDR3 DNA is TGCGCCAGCAGTGTAAATCAGGCCAGCTACAATGAGCAGTTCTTC.

The chain employs TRBV6-2 or TRBV6-3 and TRBJ2-7; the match to TRBD2 covers 7 bases. Trimming took 6 bases from V and 3 from J; bases not matched to a gene: 8. Germline CDR1 is MNHEY and CDR2 is SVGEGT. The CDR3 spans 14 residues. This CDR3 is CASRRSGAIYEQYF. CDR3 DNA sequence: TGTGCCAGCAGGCGCAGCGGGGCCATCTACGAGCAGTACTTC.

The rearrangement uses TRBV20-1 and TRBJ2-3; 9 bases map to TRBD2. The CDR3 is made up of 13 amino acids. J was trimmed by 5 bases and V by 8 bases; bases with no gene match: 8. Germline loops: CDR1 DFQATT, CDR2 SNEGSKA (reference sequence). The CDR3, as DNA: TGCAGTCAGTGGCGGGGGGGCGGAGATACGCAGTATTTT. Translated: CSQWRGGGDTQYF.

The gene calls are TRBV12-3 or TRBV12-4 and TRBJ2-5; D may correspond to TRBD1 or TRBD2 (5 bases each). Trimming shortened V by 8 bases and J by 5 bases, and 15 bases separated the two germline ends. The CDR3 has 13 amino acids. The CDR3 DNA sequence: TGTGCCAGCCCGGGGCGGCATCTGGAGACCCAGTACTTC. This gives the protein CASPGRHLETQYF.

This chain's CDR3 is CSASTRYYGYTF. Written as DNA, the CDR3 is TGCAGTGCTAGCACCCGATACTATGGCTACACCTTC. This chain joins TRBV20-1 and TRBJ1-2, with D unresolved. Per the germline V gene, CDR1 is DFQATT and CDR2 is SNEGSKA (reference sequence). Trimming left V 3 bases short and J 3 bases short, with 8 bases between. CDR3 size: 12 residues.

This clonotype appeared many times. This CDR3 is CASSDRGAGELFF. CDR3 in DNA: TGTGCCAGCAGTGACAGGGGGGCCGGGGAGCTGTTTTTT. The J gene is TRBJ2-2, the V gene TRBV6-1, with D tentatively TRBD1 (7 bases). V was clipped by 3 bases and J by 6 bases, with 8 bases between them. CDR1 and CDR2 from the germline V gene are MNHNS and SASEGT. The CDR3 totals 13 residues.

The chain links TRBV15 to TRBJ1-5; D is undetermined. The V end lost 1 base, the J end lost 7 bases, and 11 bases lay between the germline ends. Germline CDR1 and CDR2: LNHNV and YYDKDF (reference sequence). This CDR3 has 14 residues. DNA of the CDR3: TGTGCCACCAGCAGAGGCAGCACGCGACAGCCCCAGCATTTT. It encodes CATSRGSTRQPQHF.

The rearrangement joins TRBV24-1 to TRBJ2-1, with 13 bases fitting TRBD2. The CDR3 is 21 residues long. The ends lost 2 bases at V and 0 bases at J; junction bases unmatched: 12. From germline, CDR1 is KGHDR and CDR2 SFDVKD. The CDR3 sequence is CATSDSAGTSGTLRSYNEQFF. DNA of the CDR3: TGTGCCACCAGTGATTCCGCCGGGACTAGCGGGACGTTACGCTCCTACAATGAGCAGTTCTTC.

The chain links TRBV7-7 to TRBJ2-3; tentative D call: TRBD2 (7 bases). The CDR3 spans 16 residues. Germline V gene data show CDR1 as SSHAT and CDR2 as FNYEAQ (reference sequence). V dropped 5 bases and J dropped 2 bases, with 17 bases sitting between them. The CDR3 reads CASSPGASGFTDTQYF. As DNA, the CDR3 is TGTGCCAGCAGCCCAGGGGCTAGCGGCTTCACAGATACGCAGTATTTT. The full variable domain, with the rest looked up from reference TRBV7-7 and TRBJ2-3, is GAGVSQSPRYKVTKRGQDVTLRCDPISSHATLYWYQQALGQGPEFLTYFNYEAQPDKSGLPSDRFSAERPEGSISTLTIQRTEQRDSAMYRCASSPGASGFTDTQYFGPGTRLTVL.

The chain has TRBV28 and TRBJ2-7, with D perhaps TRBD1 (6 bases). Looked up from germline, CDR1 is MDHEN and CDR2 is SYDVKM. V was pared by 5 bases and J by 1 base, with 15 bases between. CDR3 length: 15 amino acids. This CDR3 is CASSPPKGQSYEQYF. CDR3 coding DNA: TGTGCCAGCAGTCCCCCCAAGGGACAATCCTACGAGCAGTACTTC.

This chain links TRBV2 with TRBJ2-3; D gene unclear. Trimming shortened V by 5 bases and J by 8 bases, and 17 bases separated the two germline ends. The CDR3 extends over 14 amino acids. Germline loops: CDR1 SNHLY, CDR2 FYNNEI. CDR3 sequence: CASSSDSLDGTQYF. The CDR3 bases are TGTGCCAGCAGTAGTGATAGCCTGGATGGTACGCAGTATTTT. Together with reference TRBV2 and TRBJ2-3, the CDR3 gives the full variable domain: EPEVTQTPSHQVTQMGQEVILRCVPISNHLYFYWYRQILGQKVEFLVSFYNNEISEKSEIFDDQFSVERPDGSNFTLKIRSTKLEDSAMYFCASSSDSLDGTQYFGPGTRLTVL.

This clonotype was observed a few times. The CDR3 sequence is CASSRGTGTWQYF. Written as DNA, the CDR3 is TGTGCCAGCAGTCGCGGAACAGGGACGTGGCAGTACTTC. The chain uses TRBV6-6 and TRBJ2-7, with a possible D match to TRBD1 (6 bases). Germline loops: CDR1 MNHNY, CDR2 SVGAGI (reference sequence). The CDR3 runs to 13 residues. V dropped 5 bases and J dropped 9 bases, with 17 bases sitting between them.